The 5 T cell receptor beta chains below come from one sample, sequenced in a study of tumor and adjacent non-tumor tissue in lung cancer. The template was RNA from unsorted bulk tissue. TCRbeta libraries were built with three rounds of nested PCR, modified from ARM-PCR. TCRdb called the multiplex PCR reads again in MiXCR, with one record for every CDR3 protein. The table lists 120,000 or so distinct CDR3 sequences, over 65% of them singletons. Sequencing was carried out using lung tumor tissue. The source of these receptors is a man aged 25-40 years with non-small cell lung cancer.

Of note for this clonotype: A read error may produce the germline difference seen at one junction end. The CDR3: CSARDSGSGTNYGYTF. As DNA, the CDR3 is TGCAGTGCTAGAGATTCAGGGAGCGGAACTAACTATGGCTACACATTC. The rearrangement joins TRBV20-1 to TRBJ1-2; a possible D gene is TRBD1 (5 bases). The CDR3 consists of 16 residues. CDR1 and CDR2 (germline): DFQATT, SNEGSKA (reference sequence).

Regarding this clonotype: Compared with germline, one end of the junction differs, possibly owing to a read error. This sequence joins TRBV20-1 and TRBJ2-1; D is uncertain. The germline CDR1 and CDR2 sequences are DFQATT and SNEGSKA (reference sequence). The CDR3 consists of 15 residues. The DNA for the CDR3 is TGCAGTGCTAGAGTGGATGGTAGCTTCAGCAATGAGCGGTTCTTC. It is translated as CSARVDGSFSNERFF.

A remark on this clonotype: This may arise from a read error, as a much more abundant clone is one base away. V is TRBV29-1 and J is TRBJ1-5; D uncertain. The CDR3 is 13 residues long. V was clipped by 4 bases and J by 0 bases, with 7 bases between them. Germline loops: CDR1 SQVTM, CDR2 ANQGSEA. The chain's CDR3 is CSVGKNSNQPQHF. CDR3 DNA: TGCAGCGTTGGCAAGAATAGCAATCAGCCCCAGCATTTT. Together with reference TRBV29-1 and TRBJ1-5, the CDR3 gives the full variable domain: SAVISQKPSRDICQRGTSLTIQCQVDSQVTMMFWYRQQPGQSLTLIATANQGSEATYESGFVIDKFPISRPNLTFSTLTVSNMSPEDSSIYLCSVGKNSNQPQHFGDGTRLSIL.

Note on this clonotype: One base away lies a much larger clone, so this may be a sequencing read error. The chain recombines TRBV12-3 or TRBV12-4 with TRBJ2-2; 7 bases map to TRBD2. CDR3 length: 15 amino acids. V gave up 2 bases and J gave up 7 bases; unmatched junction bases: 7. As DNA, the CDR3 is TGTGCCAGCAGTTTATGGAGACGGGGGGTCGGGGAGCTGTTTTTT. Translating it yields CASSLWRRGVGELFF.

Only a few counts were recorded for this clonotype. The CDR3: CASKTYRADTQYF. Written as DNA, the CDR3 is TGTGCCAGCAAAACCTACCGAGCAGATACGCAGTATTTT. The chain links TRBV7-2 to TRBJ2-3; D is ambiguous. The CDR3 contains 13 residues. Germline CDR1 is SGHTA and CDR2 is FQGNSA. V was cut by 7 bases and J by 4 bases, with 12 bases left in between.